Listed below are T cell receptor beta chains from one sample, sequenced in a study of blood T cell repertoires in COVID-19. Produced via immunoSEQ multiplex PCR; TCRdb's table is partial and in-frame only. The sample lists fewer than 250,000 clones, under 90% occurring once. The sequencing sample was made of peripheral blood. The receptor set was obtained from a man between 60 and 75 years old who had recovered from COVID-19. Both conserved end residues are part of each CDR3. The D gene is left open where the match is weak. Not every row has a clone size; where given, it reads once, few, many or a size class.

j_gene,v_gene,abundance,d_gene,CDR3aa,CDR3nt
TRBJ2-1,TRBV7-9,-,TRBD2,CASSLTSRIYNEQFF,TGTGCCAGCAGCCTGACTAGCCGGATCTACAATGAGCAGTTCTTC
TRBJ1-2,TRBV6-5,-,-,CASSYSGGNHGYTF,TGTGCCAGCAGTTACTCAGGAGGGAACCATGGCTACACCTTC
TRBJ2-3,TRBV5-1,-,-,CASSLRGLSGYTDTQYF,TGCGCCAGCAGCTTGAGGGGATTGTCTGGGTACACAGATACGCAGTATTTT
TRBJ2-7,TRBV12-3/TRBV12-4,-,TRBD1,CASSSGTGYEQYF,TGTGCCAGCAGTTCCGGGACAGGGTACGAGCAGTACTTC
TRBJ1-3,TRBV30,-,-,CAWSVAGVNTIYF,TGTGCCTGGAGTGTGGCAGGTGTAAACACCATATATTTT
TRBJ1-5,TRBV19,-,TRBD1,CASSSGTGMHQPQHF,TGTGCCAGTAGTTCCGGGACAGGGATGCATCAGCCCCAGCATTTT
TRBJ2-5,TRBV28,-,-,CASSFQETQYF,TGTGCCAGCAGCTTTCAAGAGACCCAGTACTTC
TRBJ2-6,TRBV27,-,-,CASRSRQALLSGANVLTF,TGTGCCAGCAGATCTCGACAGGCGCTACTTTCTGGGGCCAACGTCCTGACTTTC
TRBJ1-2,TRBV18,-,-,CASSPPRGGYTF,TGTGCCAGCTCACCACCGAGGGGGGGCTACACCTTC
TRBJ2-7,TRBV4-1,-,TRBD1,CASSQDWRQGRYEQYF,TGCGCCAGCAGCCAAGATTGGAGACAGGGCCGCTACGAGCAGTACTTC
TRBJ1-2,TRBV6-4,-,TRBD1,CASSDEAGGYGYTF,TGTGCCAGCAGTGACGAGGCAGGGGGCTATGGCTACACCTTC
TRBJ2-6,TRBV5-1,-,TRBD1,CASSSTGSGANVLTF,TGCGCCAGCAGCTCGACAGGGTCTGGGGCCAACGTCCTGACTTTC
TRBJ1-5,TRBV7-9,-,-,CASSSLNSNQPQHF,TGTGCCAGCAGCTCCTTAAATAGCAATCAGCCCCAGCATTTT
TRBJ1-1,TRBV7-2,-,-,CASSSHRAPRAFF,TGTGCCAGCAGTTCCCACAGGGCCCCGAGAGCTTTCTTT
TRBJ2-1,TRBV19,-,TRBD2,CASMGPKLLAGGARNEQFF,TGTGCCAGTATGGGCCCAAAGTTACTAGCGGGAGGAGCTCGCAATGAGCAGTTCTTC
TRBJ2-1,TRBV11-2,-,TRBD1,CASSSTGGSSYNEQFF,TGTGCCAGCAGCTCGACAGGGGGGAGCTCCTACAATGAGCAGTTCTTC
TRBJ2-1,TRBV7-9,-,TRBD1,CASSRGQGFWNEQFF,TGTGCCAGCAGCCGGGGACAGGGCTTTTGGAATGAGCAGTTCTTC
TRBJ1-1,TRBV9,-,TRBD1,CASSDRDREGAFF,TGTGCCAGCAGCGACCGGGACAGGGAGGGGGCTTTCTTT
TRBJ2-4,TRBV4-3,-,TRBD2,CASSQVSGAGVPKNIQYF,TGCGCCAGCAGCCAAGTTTCCGGAGCGGGAGTCCCCAAAAACATTCAGTACTTC
TRBJ2-7,TRBV12-3/TRBV12-4,-,TRBD1,CASRGDRHEQYF,TGTGCCAGCAGGGGGGACAGGCACGAGCAGTACTTC
TRBJ1-5,TRBV19,-,TRBD1,CASRGSPGTGQPQHF,TGTGCCAGTAGAGGAAGCCCAGGGACAGGTCAGCCCCAGCATTTT
TRBJ1-3,TRBV14,-,-,CASSQVGTYSGNTIYF,TGTGCCAGCAGCCAAGTCGGGACTTACTCTGGAAACACCATATATTTT
TRBJ1-6,TRBV5-6,-,-,CASSWRGPGLTTPLHF,TGTGCCAGCAGCTGGAGGGGTCCGGGTCTTACGACACCCCTCCACTTT
TRBJ1-1,TRBV4-3,-,TRBD1,CASSVDDRANTEAFF,TGCGCCAGCAGCGTAGACGACAGGGCGAACACTGAAGCTTTCTTT
TRBJ1-1,TRBV14,once,TRBD1,CASSQRNRGTEAFF,TGTGCCAGCAGCCAGAGAAACAGGGGGACTGAAGCTTTCTTT
TRBJ1-1,TRBV19,once,-,CASSIERGLTEAFF,TGTGCCAGTAGTATAGAGCGGGGGCTCACTGAAGCTTTCTTT
TRBJ1-2,TRBV19,-,-,CASSIAQGYTF,TGTGCCAGTAGTATAGCCCAAGGCTACACCTTC
TRBJ1-1,TRBV19,-,-,CASSIDPGSEAFF,TGTGCCAGTAGTATAGATCCGGGGAGTGAAGCTTTCTTT
TRBJ1-5,TRBV10-3,-,TRBD1,CAIATGGDQPQHF,TGTGCCATAGCTACAGGGGGGGATCAGCCCCAGCATTTT
TRBJ1-1,TRBV20-1,once,-,CSASRDRTNWEAFF,TGCAGTGCTAGTAGAGACAGGACCAACTGGGAAGCTTTCTTT
TRBJ1-4,TRBV5-1,-,TRBD1,CASRPQGAPNEKLFF,TGCGCCAGCAGACCACAGGGGGCACCTAATGAAAAACTGTTTTTT
TRBJ1-5,TRBV3-1/TRBV3-2,few,-,CASSDRYQPQHF,TGTGCCAGCAGCGACAGGTATCAGCCCCAGCATTTT